The 21 T cell receptor beta chains reported below all come from one sample, sequenced in a study of monozygotic twins with inflammatory bowel disease. TCRdb processed the 5' RACE reads again and assigns one entry to each CDR3 protein, with no DNA. The specimen's table records 300,000 to 350,000 distinct CDR3 sequences. The material sequenced was blood. The receptors stem from a human donor with ulcerative colitis or Crohn's disease, or a healthy co-twin of an affected twin (not recorded which).

The rearrangement links TRBV5-6 to TRBJ2-3; TCRdb picks TRBD1, but there is no DNA to check that call. The V gene's germline CDR1 is SGHDT and CDR2 YYEEEE. This CDR3 spans 16 amino acids. The CDR3 loop is CASSSLRDRGTDTQYF.

V is TRBV5-6 and J is TRBJ1-5; TCRdb lists TRBD1, though no DNA is available to test this call. Germline lookup yields CDR1 SGHDT and CDR2 YYEEEE. This CDR3 contains 13 residues. CDR3 sequence: CASSLWGSQPQHF. Full variable domain (remainder filled in from reference TRBV5-6 and TRBJ1-5): DAGVTQSPTHLIKTRGQQVTLRCSPKSGHDTVSWYQQALGQGPQFIFQYYEEEERQRGNFPDRFSGHQFPNYSSELNVNALLLGDSALYLCASSLWGSQPQHFGDGTRLSIL.

The J gene is TRBJ2-7, the V gene TRBV29-1; without DNA, the TCRdb call of TRBD2 cannot be checked. This CDR3 spans 12 amino acids. Germline CDR1 is SQVTM and CDR2 is ANQGSEA. This CDR3 is CSVVGLDSEQYF.

V is TRBV24-1 and J is TRBJ2-3; no DNA is available, so the TRBD2 call from TCRdb remains unchecked. In germline, CDR1 is KGHDR, CDR2 SFDVKD. CDR3 length: 17 amino acids. CDR3 protein: CATSDIGSGRKTDTQYF.

The J gene is TRBJ2-5, the V gene TRBV4-3; lacking DNA, the TRBD1 call made by TCRdb goes unchecked. The CDR3 has 16 residues. CDR1 is LGHNA and CDR2 is YSLEER in the germline V gene. The chain's CDR3 is CASSQEMVWGKETQYF.

This chain joins TRBV28 and TRBJ1-1; TCRdb calls TRBD1, which cannot be checked without DNA. Germline assignment: CDR1 MDHEN and CDR2 SYDVKM. The CDR3 is made up of 13 amino acids. The CDR3 here is CASSLRGPTEAFF.

The chain couples TRBV27 to TRBJ1-2; TCRdb selects TRBD1, and the lack of DNA leaves this call unchecked. Germline assignment: CDR1 MNHEY and CDR2 SMNVEV (reference sequence). The CDR3 spans 13 residues. CDR3 residues: CASRNPGGGGYTF.

This chain joins TRBV5-1 and TRBJ1-1. The CDR3 spans 13 residues. Per germline, CDR1 SGHRS and CDR2 YFSETQ. The CDR3 sequence: CASSYGQNTEAFF.

The chain is built from TRBV20-1 and TRBJ2-3. Germline CDR1 DFQATT, CDR2 SNEGSKA (reference sequence). The CDR3 sequence is 12 residues long. The chain's CDR3 is CSVRASTDTQYF.

V gene TRBV27 combines with J gene TRBJ1-6. This CDR3 spans 15 amino acids. Looked up from germline, CDR1 is MNHEY and CDR2 is SMNVEV (reference sequence). CDR3 sequence: CASREGSSYNSPLHF.

The chain couples TRBV20-1 to TRBJ2-3; with no DNA, the TCRdb D assignment of TRBD2 cannot be verified. CDR3 size: 15 residues. Germline V gene data show CDR1 as DFQATT and CDR2 as SNEGSKA (reference sequence). The CDR3 loop reads CSAPSTSPGPDTQYF.

The rearrangement joins TRBV7-9 to TRBJ1-3. Per the germline V gene, CDR1 is SEHNR and CDR2 is FQNEAQ (reference sequence). The CDR3 totals 13 residues. The CDR3 loop is CAFRGLTGNTIYF.

The CDR3 protein is CASSSPGGSTDTQYF. The chain joins TRBV11-2 to TRBJ2-3; TCRdb's D call of TRBD1 is untestable without DNA. The CDR3 is made up of 15 amino acids. In germline, CDR1 is SGHAT, CDR2 FQNNGV.

This chain joins TRBV4-3 and TRBJ1-1; the D call from TCRdb, TRBD1, cannot be confirmed without DNA. Germline CDR1 and CDR2: LGHNA and YSLEER. This CDR3 is built from 14 residues. CDR3 loop: CASSRSKGIGEAFF.

The chain has TRBV6-2 or TRBV6-3 and TRBJ2-2; TCRdb designates TRBD1, a call that cannot be tested without DNA. The CDR3 totals 17 residues. From germline, CDR1 is MNHEY and CDR2 SVGEGT. This chain's CDR3 is CASSKPKGGSSTGELFF.

The J gene is TRBJ1-5, the V gene TRBV2; TCRdb outputs TRBD1, but without DNA this stays unchecked. CDR1 and CDR2 (germline): SNHLY, FYNNEI. The CDR3 is 13 residues long. CDR3 in amino acids: CASRRAVRQPQHF.

The chain links TRBV5-6 to TRBJ1-2. In germline, CDR1 is SGHDT, CDR2 YYEEEE. The CDR3 consists of 13 residues. The CDR3 is CASRAGANYGYTF.

The chain couples TRBV5-1 to TRBJ1-5; TCRdb reports TRBD1, a call that lacks DNA to check it against. The CDR3 is made up of 15 amino acids. The V gene's germline CDR1 is SGHRS and CDR2 YFSETQ. CDR3 protein: CASSEGTNANQPQHF.

J is TRBJ1-4 and V is TRBV20-1; TCRdb lists TRBD1, though no DNA is available to test this call. This CDR3 contains 15 residues. Germline V gene lookup returns CDR1 DFQATT and CDR2 SNEGSKA (reference sequence). CDR3 residues: CSASDFRGRVEKLFF.

The chain employs TRBV12-3 or TRBV12-4 and TRBJ1-1; without DNA, the TCRdb call of TRBD1 cannot be checked. The CDR3 loop spans 16 amino acids. CDR3 residues: CASRPDRGQSNTEAFF.

The rearrangement uses TRBV4-3 and TRBJ2-7; the D gene TCRdb calls, TRBD2, cannot be checked with no DNA. Germline CDR1 is LGHNA and CDR2 is YSLEER. CDR3 length equals 20 residues. The CDR3 here is CASSQGTLVAGGSNSYEQYF.